Shown below are 11 T cell receptor beta chains from a single sample sequenced in a study of blood T cell repertoires in COVID-19. Generated by immunoSEQ multiplex PCR, the TCRdb table keeps only in-frame clones and is missing some. Of 100,000 or so clones detected, around four fifths appear once; the ten largest clones hold more than 9%. The sequencing sample was made of peripheral blood. The receptors were gathered from a man between 35 and 55 years old with active or convalescent COVID-19.

The V and J genes are TRBV5-4 and TRBJ1-2; weak D call: TRBD1 (6 bases). The CDR3 covers 14 residues. The germline gives CDR1 SGHNT, CDR2 YYREEE (reference sequence). Trimming shortened V by 4 bases and J by 0 bases, and 10 bases separated the two germline ends. The CDR3 loop reads CASSPDSTNYGYTF. The CDR3 coding sequence is TGTGCCAGCAGCCCGGACAGCACTAACTATGGCTACACCTTC.

The rearrangement links TRBV3-1 (or the pseudogene TRBV3-2) to TRBJ1-1; 7 nucleotides agree with TRBD1. Germline values: CDR1 LGHDT, CDR2 YNNKEL (reference sequence). The J segment lost 3 bases and the V segment lost 5 bases, leaving 6 bases of the junction unmatched. The CDR3 runs to 14 residues. The CDR3 DNA sequence: TGTGCCAGCAGCACAAGACAGGGTGACACTGAAGCTTTCTTT. Translation gives CASSTRQGDTEAFF.

V is TRBV7-3 and J is TRBJ2-1, with TRBD2 matching 15 bases. This CDR3 comprises 17 residues. CDR1 is SGHTA, CDR2 FQGTGA, per germline. Germline trimming cut 1 base from V and 5 bases from J; bases unmatched to any gene: 3. The CDR3 region has the DNA TGTGCCAGCAGCTTAAGGGGACTAGCGGGGGGTAACAATGAGCAGTTCTTC. Translated, it gives CASSLRGLAGGNNEQFF.

CDR3 nucleotides: TGTGCCAGCAGCCAAGGAGGGGGCGCCTCCTACGAGCAGTACTTC. It codes for CASSQGGGASYEQYF. This chain uses TRBV3-1 (or the pseudogene TRBV3-2) with TRBJ2-7, with TRBD1 matching over 7 bases. With V trimmed by 1 base and J by 0 bases, 3 bases remained unmatched. Looked up from germline, CDR1 is LGHDT and CDR2 is YNNKEL (reference sequence). The CDR3 has 15 residues.

The CDR3 DNA sequence: TGTGCCAGCAGCCCGGCGGGGGTGCCTCATGGCTACACCTTC. Residues: CASSPAGVPHGYTF. The chain links TRBV5-4 to TRBJ1-2; D may be TRBD1 (5 bases). The CDR3 has 14 amino acids. V lost 4 bases, J lost 6 bases, and 16 bases lay in between. Germline CDR1 and CDR2: SGHNT and YYREEE (reference sequence).

Only one count was recorded for this clone. The chain employs TRBV25-1 and TRBJ2-5; 7 nucleotides align to TRBD1. The junction had 4 bases not matched to a gene; V was cut back by 6 bases and J by 3 bases. Germline CDR1 is MGHDK and CDR2 is SYGVNS. The CDR3 runs 13 residues. The CDR3 region has the DNA TGTGCCAGCAGCCACAGGGGAAAAGAGACCCAGTACTTC. Its translation is CASSHRGKETQYF.

The chain has TRBV18 and TRBJ2-7; weak D call: TRBD1 (6 bases). The V end was cut by 5 bases, the J end by 3 bases, with 20 bases between. Germline CDR1 is KGHSH and CDR2 is LQKENI. There are 16 residues in the CDR3. The CDR3: CASSTSGTQDFYEQYF. The DNA for the CDR3 is TGTGCCAGCTCAACATCCGGGACACAAGACTTCTACGAGCAGTACTTC.

The chain recombines TRBV9 with TRBJ2-1; 10 bases map to TRBD2. J was trimmed by 7 bases and V by 0 bases; bases with no gene match: 10. This CDR3 is built from 17 residues. From germline, CDR1 is SGDLS and CDR2 YYNGEE. The DNA for the CDR3 is TGTGCCAGCAGCGTAGCTCCCAGCGGGGGGGCCGAGAATGAGCAGTTCTTC. Protein sequence: CASSVAPSGGAENEQFF.

This sequence joins TRBV5-1 and TRBJ1-3, with a weak D call TRBD1 (6 bases). The CDR3 has 17 residues. Per the germline V gene, CDR1 is SGHRS and CDR2 is YFSETQ. Trimming removed 0 bases from V and 0 bases from J, with 13 bases in between. CDR3 bases: TGCGCCAGCAGCTTGGGGGCAGGGGACCACTCTGGAAACACCATATATTTT. Its translation: CASSLGAGDHSGNTIYF.

The rearrangement links TRBV29-1 to TRBJ1-1; tentatively, D is TRBD1 (6 bases). The CDR3 is made up of 11 amino acids. Trimming pared 4 bases from V and 4 bases from J, leaving 7 bases between. The V gene's germline CDR1 is SQVTM and CDR2 ANQGSEA. The CDR3 region has the DNA TGCAGCGTTGTCAGGGGCACTGAAGCTTTCTTT. This codes for CSVVRGTEAFF.

CDR3 protein: CASSQEGGLAQETQYF. In nucleotides, the CDR3 is TGCGCCAGCAGCCAAGAAGGGGGACTAGCGCAGGAGACCCAGTACTTC. The chain recombines TRBV4-1 with TRBJ2-5; 10 nucleotides match TRBD2. The length of the CDR3 is 16 residues. Germline V gene sequence: CDR1 MGHRA, CDR2 YSYEKL. V was pared by 0 bases and J by 5 bases, with 6 bases of the junction left unmatched.